The 4 T cell receptor beta chains given below trace back to one sample, sequenced in a study of blood T cell repertoires in COVID-19. Libraries were prepared by immunoSEQ multiplex PCR; TCRdb keeps only in-frame clonotypes and omits some of them. The sample gives 150,000 or so clones, roughly 83% of which show up once; approximately 5.2% is in the top ten. Sequencing was carried out using peripheral blood. Receptor source: a woman between 65 and 79 years old with COVID-19, enrolled during active disease.

The J gene is TRBJ1-5, the V gene TRBV5-1; no definite D call. V lost 4 bases to trimming and J lost 0 bases, with 11 bases between them. The germline V gene has CDR1 SGHRS and CDR2 YFSETQ. The CDR3 runs 15 residues. The CDR3 spells CASSPGLSSNQPQHF. For the CDR3, the DNA is TGCGCCAGCAGCCCGGGTCTCAGTAGCAATCAGCCCCAGCATTTT. The whole variable domain, remainder taken from reference TRBV5-1 and TRBJ1-5, is KAGVTQTPRYLIKTRGQQVTLSCSPISGHRSVSWYQQTPGQGLQFLFEYFSETQRNKGNFPGRFSGRQFSNSRSEMNVSTLELGDSALYLCASSPGLSSNQPQHFGDGTRLSIL.

The J gene is TRBJ2-5, the V gene TRBV2, with a possible D match to TRBD1 (6 bases). This CDR3 region has 13 residues. CDR1 and CDR2 from the germline V gene are SNHLY and FYNNEI. V was pared by 5 bases and J by 3 bases, with 10 bases between. CDR3 in DNA: TGTGCCAGCAGTTTGAACAGGGAAGAGACCCAGTACTTC. Its translation: CASSLNREETQYF.

The sample holds a few counts of this clone. CDR3: CASSLDRIGYGYTF. CDR3 nucleotides: TGTGCCAGCAGCTTGGACAGAATCGGCTATGGCTACACCTTC. J is TRBJ1-2 and V is TRBV7-2; the D gene is possibly TRBD1 (6 bases). Trimming shortened V by 3 bases and J by 4 bases, and 12 bases separated the two germline ends. In germline, CDR1 is SGHTA, CDR2 FQGNSA. The CDR3 is 14 residues long.

The J gene is TRBJ1-2, the V gene TRBV7-2; TRBD1 is a possible D gene (6 bases). Per germline, CDR1 SGHTA and CDR2 FQGNSA. The CDR3 contains 13 residues. V was shortened by 1 base and J by 8 bases, with 11 bases between the two germline ends. In nucleotides, the CDR3 is TGTGCCAGCAGCTTAGGGGCAGGGGAGGGCTACACCTTC. It codes for CASSLGAGEGYTF.